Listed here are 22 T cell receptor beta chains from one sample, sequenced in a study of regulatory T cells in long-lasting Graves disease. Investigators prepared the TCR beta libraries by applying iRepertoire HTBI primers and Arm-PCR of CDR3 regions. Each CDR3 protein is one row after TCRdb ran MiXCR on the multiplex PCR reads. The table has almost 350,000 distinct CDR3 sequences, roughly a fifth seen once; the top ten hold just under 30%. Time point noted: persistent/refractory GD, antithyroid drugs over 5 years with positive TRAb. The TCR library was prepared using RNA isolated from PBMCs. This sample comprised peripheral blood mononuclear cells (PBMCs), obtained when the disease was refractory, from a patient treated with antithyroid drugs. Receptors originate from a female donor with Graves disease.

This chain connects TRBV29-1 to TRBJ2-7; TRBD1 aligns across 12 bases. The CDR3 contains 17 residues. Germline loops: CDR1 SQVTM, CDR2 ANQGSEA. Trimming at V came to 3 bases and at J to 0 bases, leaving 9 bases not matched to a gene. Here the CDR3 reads CSVEGTGGAAFSYEQYF. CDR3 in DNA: TGCAGCGTTGAGGGGACAGGGGGCGCGGCGTTCTCCTACGAGCAGTACTTC.

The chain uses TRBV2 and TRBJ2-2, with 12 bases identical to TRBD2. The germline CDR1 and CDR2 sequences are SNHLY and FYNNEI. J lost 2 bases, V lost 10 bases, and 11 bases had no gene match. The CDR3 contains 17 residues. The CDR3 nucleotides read TGTGCCAACCCGAAGTGGACTAGCGGGGCCAACACCGGGGAGCTGTTTTTT. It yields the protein CANPKWTSGANTGELFF.

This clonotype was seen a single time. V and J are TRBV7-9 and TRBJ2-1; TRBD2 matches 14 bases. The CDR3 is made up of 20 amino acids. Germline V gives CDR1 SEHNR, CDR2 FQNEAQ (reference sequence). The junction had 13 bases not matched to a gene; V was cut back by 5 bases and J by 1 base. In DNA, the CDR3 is TGTGCCAGCAGCGGGCGACCGGGACTAGCGGGAGTTTGGTCCTACAATGAGCAGTTCTTC. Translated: CASSGRPGLAGVWSYNEQFF.

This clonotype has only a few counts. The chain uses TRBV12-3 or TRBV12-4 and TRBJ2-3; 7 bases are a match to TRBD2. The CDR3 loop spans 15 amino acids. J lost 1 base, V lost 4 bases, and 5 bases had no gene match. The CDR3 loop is CASSSERGRTDTQYF. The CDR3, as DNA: TGTGCCAGCAGTTCCGAGCGGGGACGCACAGATACGCAGTATTTT.

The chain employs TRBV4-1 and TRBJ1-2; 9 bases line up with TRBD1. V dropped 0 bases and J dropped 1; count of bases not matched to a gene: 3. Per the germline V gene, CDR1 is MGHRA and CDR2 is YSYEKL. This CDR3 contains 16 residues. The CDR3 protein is CASSQEGTGLNYGYTF. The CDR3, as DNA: TGCGCCAGCAGCCAAGAGGGGACAGGGCTTAACTATGGCTACACCTTC.

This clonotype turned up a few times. CDR3 DNA: TGTGCCAGCAGCTTAACGAGATCAGGGTCTGAAGCTTTCTTT. Translation: CASSLTRSGSEAFF. This chain uses TRBV7-3 with TRBJ1-1; a possible D gene is TRBD1 (5 bases). CDR3 length: 14 residues. Trimming took 0 bases from V and 6 from J, leaving 11 bases between them. CDR1 SGHTA and CDR2 FQGTGA come from the germline V gene.

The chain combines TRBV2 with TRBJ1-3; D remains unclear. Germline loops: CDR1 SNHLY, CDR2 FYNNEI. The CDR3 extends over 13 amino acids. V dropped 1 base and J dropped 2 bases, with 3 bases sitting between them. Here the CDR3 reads CASSEGPGNTIYF. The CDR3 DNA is TGTGCCAGCAGTGAAGGTCCTGGAAACACCATATATTTT.

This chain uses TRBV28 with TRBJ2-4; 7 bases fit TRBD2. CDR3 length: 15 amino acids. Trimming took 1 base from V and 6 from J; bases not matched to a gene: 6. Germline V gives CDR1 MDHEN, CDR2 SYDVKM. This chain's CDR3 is CASSLYGSGGNIQYF. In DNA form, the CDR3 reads TGTGCCAGCAGTTTATACGGTTCGGGGGGAAACATTCAGTACTTC.

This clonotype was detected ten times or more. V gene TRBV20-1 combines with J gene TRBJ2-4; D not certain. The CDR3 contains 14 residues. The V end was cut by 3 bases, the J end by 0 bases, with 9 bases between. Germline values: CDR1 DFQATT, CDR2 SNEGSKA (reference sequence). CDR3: CSASSSLAKNIQYF. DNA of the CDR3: TGCAGTGCTAGTTCCTCCTTAGCCAAAAACATTCAGTACTTC.

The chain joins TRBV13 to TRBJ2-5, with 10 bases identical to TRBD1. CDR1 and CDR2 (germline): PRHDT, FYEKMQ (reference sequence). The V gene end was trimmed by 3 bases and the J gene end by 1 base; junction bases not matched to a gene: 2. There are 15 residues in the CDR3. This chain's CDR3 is CASSLTGGGQETQYF. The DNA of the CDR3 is TGTGCCAGCAGCTTGACAGGGGGCGGCCAAGAGACCCAGTACTTC.

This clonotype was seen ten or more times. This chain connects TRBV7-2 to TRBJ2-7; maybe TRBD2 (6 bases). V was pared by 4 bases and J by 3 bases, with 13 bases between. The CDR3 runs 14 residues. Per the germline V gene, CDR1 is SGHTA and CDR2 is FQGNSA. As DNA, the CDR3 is TGTGCCAGCAGCTCCACCTGGGAGGACTACGAGCAGTACTTC. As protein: CASSSTWEDYEQYF.

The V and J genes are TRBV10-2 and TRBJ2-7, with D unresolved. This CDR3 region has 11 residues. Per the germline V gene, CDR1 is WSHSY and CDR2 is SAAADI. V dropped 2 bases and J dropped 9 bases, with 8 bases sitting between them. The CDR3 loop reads CASSEGVGQYF. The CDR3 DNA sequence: TGCGCCAGCAGTGAGGGGGTTGGGCAGTACTTC.

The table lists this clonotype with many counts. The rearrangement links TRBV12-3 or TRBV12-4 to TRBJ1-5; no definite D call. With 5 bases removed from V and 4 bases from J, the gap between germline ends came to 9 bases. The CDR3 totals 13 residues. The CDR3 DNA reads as TGTGCCAGCAGTCCGGTGCCTAATCAGCCCCAGCATTTT. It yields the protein CASSPVPNQPQHF.

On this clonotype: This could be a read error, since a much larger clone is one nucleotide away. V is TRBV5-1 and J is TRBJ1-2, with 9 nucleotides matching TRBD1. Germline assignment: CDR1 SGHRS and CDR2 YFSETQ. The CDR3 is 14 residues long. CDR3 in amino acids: CGSSSAGTGSEYAF. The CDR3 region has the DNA TGTGGCAGCAGCTCGGCCGGGACAGGGTCTGAGTATGCCTTC.

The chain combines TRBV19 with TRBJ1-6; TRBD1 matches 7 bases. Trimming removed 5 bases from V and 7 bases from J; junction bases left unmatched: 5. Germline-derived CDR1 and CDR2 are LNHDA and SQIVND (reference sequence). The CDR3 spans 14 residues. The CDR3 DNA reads TGTGCCAGTAGTGAACAGGGGATGAATTCACCCCTCCACTTT. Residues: CASSEQGMNSPLHF.

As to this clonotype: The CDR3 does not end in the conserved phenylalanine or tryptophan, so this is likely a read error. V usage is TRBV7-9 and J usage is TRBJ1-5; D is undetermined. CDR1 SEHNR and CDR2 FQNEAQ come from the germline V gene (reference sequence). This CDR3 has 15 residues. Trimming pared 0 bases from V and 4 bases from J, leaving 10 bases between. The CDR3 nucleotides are TGTGCCAGCAGCTTAGCCCAGAATCCTAATCAGCCCCAGCATCTT. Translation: CASSLAQNPNQPQHL.

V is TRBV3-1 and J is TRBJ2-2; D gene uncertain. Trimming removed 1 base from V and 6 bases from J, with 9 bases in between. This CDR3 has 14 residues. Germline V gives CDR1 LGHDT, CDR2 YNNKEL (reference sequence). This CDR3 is CASSQASGAGELFF. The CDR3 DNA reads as TGTGCCAGCAGCCAAGCTTCGGGTGCCGGGGAGCTGTTTTTT.

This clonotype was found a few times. As DNA, the CDR3 is TGTGCCAGCAGCGACAGGGGACAGGGCTACACCTTC. Amino acid sequence: CASSDRGQGYTF. The V gene is TRBV7-9, the J gene TRBJ1-2, with 8 nucleotides matching TRBD1. The CDR3 is 12 amino acids. The V gene end was trimmed by 5 bases and the J gene end by 8 bases; junction bases not matched to a gene: 4. Germline-derived CDR1 and CDR2 are SEHNR and FQNEAQ (reference sequence).

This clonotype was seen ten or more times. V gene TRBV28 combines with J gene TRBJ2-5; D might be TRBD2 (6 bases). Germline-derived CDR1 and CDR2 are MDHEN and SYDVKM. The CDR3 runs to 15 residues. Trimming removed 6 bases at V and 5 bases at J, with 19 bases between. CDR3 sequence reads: CASSPAGPQTETQYF. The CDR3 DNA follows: TGTGCCAGCAGCCCCGCGGGGCCCCAAACGGAGACCCAGTACTTC. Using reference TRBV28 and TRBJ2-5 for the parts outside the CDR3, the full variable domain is DVKVTQSSRYLVKRTGEKVFLECVQDMDHENMFWYRQDPGLGLRLIYFSYDVKMKEKGDIPEGYSVSREKKERFSLILESASTNQTSMYLCASSPAGPQTETQYFGPGTRLLVL.

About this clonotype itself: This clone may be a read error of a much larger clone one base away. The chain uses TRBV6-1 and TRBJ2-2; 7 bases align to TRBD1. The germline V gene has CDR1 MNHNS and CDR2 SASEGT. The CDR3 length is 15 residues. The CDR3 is CASRILTGIHGVLFF. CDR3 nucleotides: TGTGCCAGCAGAATCTTGACAGGGATTCACGGGGTGCTGTTTTTT.

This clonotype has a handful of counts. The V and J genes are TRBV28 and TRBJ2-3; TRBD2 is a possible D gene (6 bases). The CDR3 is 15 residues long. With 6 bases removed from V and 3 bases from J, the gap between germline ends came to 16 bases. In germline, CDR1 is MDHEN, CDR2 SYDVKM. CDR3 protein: CASRHRLVKTDTQYF. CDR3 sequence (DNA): TGTGCCAGCAGACACAGACTAGTCAAAACAGATACGCAGTATTTT.

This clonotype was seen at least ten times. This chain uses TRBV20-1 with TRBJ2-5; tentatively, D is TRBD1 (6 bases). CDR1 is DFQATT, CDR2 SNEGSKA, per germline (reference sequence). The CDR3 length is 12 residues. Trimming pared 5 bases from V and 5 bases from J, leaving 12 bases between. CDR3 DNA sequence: TGCAGTGCTGAAAGGGGGTTTGAGACCCAGTACTTC. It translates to CSAERGFETQYF.